The T cell receptor beta chain described here comes from a study of early T cells in non-severe SARS-CoV-2 infection (dated by TCRdb to about 2021). For the wider study: TCR sequencing used bulk RNA from unsorted whole blood, so alpha and beta chains could not be paired. On the study overall, not on this receptor specifically: VDJdb matching was skewed toward anti-spike CD8 responses, so virus-specific expansions were likely underestimated and private and CD4 specificities were missed.

Receptor libraries were prepared by 5' RACE. Sequencing instrument: NextSeq 500. The TCR library protocol attached unique molecular identifiers to individual cDNA molecules to correct for sequencing error and PCR bias. TCR alpha and beta chains were both sequenced, and the abundances of alpha and beta sequences in each sample were closely correlated with each other. The study's processing was this. Decombinator V4 was used to annotate TCR sequences for V gene, J gene and CDR3. TCRs were defined as expanded if a significant change between any two time points was detected under a Poisson model with p below 0.0001. TCR abundances were normalised to the total number of TCRs sequenced per sample and expressed as counts per million. TRAV1-2 paired with TRAJ12, TRAJ20 or TRAJ33 defined MAIT TCRs, while TRAV10 paired with TRAJ18 defined iNKT TCRs. A search of VDJdb, accessed on 1 November 2021, was run for TCRs annotated to CMV, EBV and SARS-CoV-2, with TCRs annotated for multiple antigens excluded. TCRdb trimmed public reads at Q25 via fastp, called clones via MiXCR and kept in-frame beta chains. CDR3 protein sequences are deduplicated, and each keeps its most common genes and DNA. What appears here as the V and J calls and clone size reflects TCRdb's work, not the paper's. In this sample the table shows about 67,000 distinct CDR3 sequences, roughly 11% of which occur a single time. The biggest ten clones account for around 4% of the sample.

Including the terminal cysteine and phenylalanine, the CDR3 comprises 16 residues. The entry retains the CDR3 DNA only, 48 bases that are in frame from base 1. As encoded in the germline V gene, CDR1 is SGHRS while CDR2 is YFSETQ. The junction carries 14 bases between V and J, which are trimmed by 1 base and 1 base respectively. A case-control design nested within a healthcare worker cohort in London, UK, was used, with weekly nasopharyngeal swab PCR tests and blood sampling performed. Healthcare workers were recruited during the week of the UK lockdown, between 23 and 31 March 2020, and followed weekly for up to roughly 15 weeks. The table lists this clonotype with many counts. Its recognized antigen is unknown. Per-base quality was not reported, and no clone a single base away is much larger than it.

Rearrangement joined TRBV5-1 to TRBJ2-5; D gene: possibly TRBD2, on 7 matching bases. The sequenced material came from whole blood. This TCR came from an adult who was a healthcare worker with PCR-confirmed SARS-CoV-2 infection or an uninfected control (not recorded which). The CDR3 reads as follows: CASSLFGGGSQETQYF. The nucleotides read TGCGCCAGCAGCTTGTTCGGCGGGGGCAGCCAAGAGACCCAGTACTTC.